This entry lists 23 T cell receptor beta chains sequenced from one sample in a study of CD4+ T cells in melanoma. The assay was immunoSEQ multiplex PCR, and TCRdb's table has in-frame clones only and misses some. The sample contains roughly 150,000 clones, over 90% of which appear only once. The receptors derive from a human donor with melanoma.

Written as DNA, the CDR3 is TGTGCCAGCGTCCCGCTCGGGAACACCGGGGAGCTGTTTTTT. It translates to CASVPLGNTGELFF. This chain links TRBV19 with TRBJ2-2, with no clear D. The CDR3 has 14 residues. Trimming shortened V by 9 bases and J by 1 base, and 12 bases separated the two germline ends. The germline V gene has CDR1 LNHDA and CDR2 SQIVND (reference sequence). The full variable domain, its missing parts supplied by reference TRBV19 and TRBJ2-2, is DGGITQSPKYLFRKEGQNVTLSCEQNLNHDAMYWYRQDPGQGLRLIYYSQIVNDFQKGDIAEGYSVSREKKESFPLTVTSAQKNPTAFYLCASVPLGNTGELFFGEGSRLTVL.

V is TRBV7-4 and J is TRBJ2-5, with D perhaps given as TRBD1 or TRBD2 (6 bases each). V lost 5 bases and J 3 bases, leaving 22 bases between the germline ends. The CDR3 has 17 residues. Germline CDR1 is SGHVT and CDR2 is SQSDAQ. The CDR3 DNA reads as TGTGCCAGCAGCCGCTTTCTCAGAGGGGGAGGTAAAGAGACCCAGTACTTC. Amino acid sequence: CASSRFLRGGGKETQYF. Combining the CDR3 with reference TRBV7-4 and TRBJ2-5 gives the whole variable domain GAGVSQSPRYKVAKRGRDVALRCDSISGHVTLYWYRQTLGQGSEVLTYSQSDAQRDKSGRPSGRFSAERPERSVSTLKIQRTEQGDSAVYLCASSRFLRGGGKETQYFGPGTRLLVL.

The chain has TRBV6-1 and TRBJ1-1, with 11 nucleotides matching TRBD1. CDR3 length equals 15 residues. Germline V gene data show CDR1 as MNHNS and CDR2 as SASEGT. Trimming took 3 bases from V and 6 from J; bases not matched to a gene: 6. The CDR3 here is CASSEPGQGVPEAFF. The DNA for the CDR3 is TGTGCCAGCAGTGAGCCGGGACAGGGGGTCCCTGAAGCTTTCTTT.

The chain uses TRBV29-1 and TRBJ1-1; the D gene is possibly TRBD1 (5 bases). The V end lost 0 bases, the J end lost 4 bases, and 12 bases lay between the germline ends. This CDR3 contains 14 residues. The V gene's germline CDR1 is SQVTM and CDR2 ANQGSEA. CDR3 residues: CSVEEGGYSTEAFF. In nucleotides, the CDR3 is TGCAGCGTTGAAGAGGGGGGGTACAGCACTGAAGCTTTCTTT.

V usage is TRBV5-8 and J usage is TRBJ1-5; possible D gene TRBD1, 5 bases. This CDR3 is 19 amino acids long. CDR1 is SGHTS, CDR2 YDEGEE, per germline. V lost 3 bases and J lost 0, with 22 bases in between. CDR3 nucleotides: TGTGCCAGCAGCTCTAGGACTAGGGGCCAGAGATATAGCAATCAGCCCCAGCATTTT. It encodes CASSSRTRGQRYSNQPQHF.

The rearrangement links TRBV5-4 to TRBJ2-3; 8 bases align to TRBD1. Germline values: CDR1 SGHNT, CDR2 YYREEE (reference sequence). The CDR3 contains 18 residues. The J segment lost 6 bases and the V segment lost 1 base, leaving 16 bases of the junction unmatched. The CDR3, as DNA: TGTGCCAGCAGCTTGCCCCTGGGACAGGCTTCTTCGTCCGATACGCAGTATTTT. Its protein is CASSLPLGQASSSDTQYF.

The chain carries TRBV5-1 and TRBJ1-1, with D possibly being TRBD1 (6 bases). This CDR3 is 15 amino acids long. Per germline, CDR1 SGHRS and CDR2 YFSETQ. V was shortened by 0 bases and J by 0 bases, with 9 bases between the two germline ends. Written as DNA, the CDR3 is TGCGCCAGCAGCTTGGTAACAGGGATGAACACTGAAGCTTTCTTT. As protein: CASSLVTGMNTEAFF.

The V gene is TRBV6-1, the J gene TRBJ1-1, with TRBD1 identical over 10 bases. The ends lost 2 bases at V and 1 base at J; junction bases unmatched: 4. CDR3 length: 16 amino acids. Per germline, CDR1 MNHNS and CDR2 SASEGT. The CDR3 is CASSERTGGRNTEAFF. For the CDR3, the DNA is TGTGCCAGCAGTGAAAGGACAGGGGGAAGGAACACTGAAGCTTTCTTT.

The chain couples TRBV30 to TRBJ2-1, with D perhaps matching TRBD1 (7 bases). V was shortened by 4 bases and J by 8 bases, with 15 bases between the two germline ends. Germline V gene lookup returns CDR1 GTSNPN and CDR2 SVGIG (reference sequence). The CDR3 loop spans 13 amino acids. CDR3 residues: CAWTRGGGYEQFF. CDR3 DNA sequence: TGTGCCTGGACTCGAGGAGGGGGCTATGAGCAGTTCTTC. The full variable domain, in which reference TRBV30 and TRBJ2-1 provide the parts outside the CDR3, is SQTIHQWPATLVQPVGSPLSLECTVEGTSNPNLYWYRQAAGRGLQLLFYSVGIGQISSEVPQNLSASRPQDRQFILSSKKLLLSDSGFYLCAWTRGGGYEQFFGPGTRLTVL.

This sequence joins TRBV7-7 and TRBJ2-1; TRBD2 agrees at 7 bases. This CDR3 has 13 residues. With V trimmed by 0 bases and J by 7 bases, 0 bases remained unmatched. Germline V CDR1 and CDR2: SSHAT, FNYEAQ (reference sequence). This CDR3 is CASSLAGGNEQFF. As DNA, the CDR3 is TGTGCCAGCAGCTTAGCGGGGGGGAATGAGCAGTTCTTC.

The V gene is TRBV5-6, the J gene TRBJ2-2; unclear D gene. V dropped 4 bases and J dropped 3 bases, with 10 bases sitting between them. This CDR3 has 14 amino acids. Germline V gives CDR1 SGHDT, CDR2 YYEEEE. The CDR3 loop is CASSPWSYTGELFF. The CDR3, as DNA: TGTGCCAGCAGCCCGTGGTCCTACACCGGGGAGCTGTTTTTT.

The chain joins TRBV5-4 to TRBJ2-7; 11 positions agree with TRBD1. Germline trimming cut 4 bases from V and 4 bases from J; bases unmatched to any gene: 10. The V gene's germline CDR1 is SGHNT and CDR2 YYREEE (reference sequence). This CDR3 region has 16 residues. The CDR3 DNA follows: TGTGCCAGCAGCCCTCCCGGGACAGGGGGATTATACGAGCAGTACTTC. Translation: CASSPPGTGGLYEQYF.

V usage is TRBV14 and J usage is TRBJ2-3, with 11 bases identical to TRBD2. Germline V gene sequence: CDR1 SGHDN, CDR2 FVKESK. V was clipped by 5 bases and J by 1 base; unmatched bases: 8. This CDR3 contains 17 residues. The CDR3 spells CASSFGSGGARTDTQYF. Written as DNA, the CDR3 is TGTGCCAGCAGCTTTGGTAGCGGGGGGGCCCGCACAGATACGCAGTATTTT. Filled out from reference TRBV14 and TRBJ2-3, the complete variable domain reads EAGVTQFPSHSVIEKGQTVTLRCDPISGHDNLYWYRRVMGKEIKFLLHFVKESKQDESGMPNNRFLAERTGGTYSTLKVQPAELEDSGVYFCASSFGSGGARTDTQYFGPGTRLTVL.

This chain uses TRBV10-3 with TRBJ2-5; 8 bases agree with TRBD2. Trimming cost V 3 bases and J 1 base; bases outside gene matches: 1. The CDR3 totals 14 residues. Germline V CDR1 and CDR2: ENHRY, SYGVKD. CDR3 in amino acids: CAISDSGGQETQYF. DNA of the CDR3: TGTGCCATCAGTGACAGCGGGGGCCAAGAGACCCAGTACTTC.

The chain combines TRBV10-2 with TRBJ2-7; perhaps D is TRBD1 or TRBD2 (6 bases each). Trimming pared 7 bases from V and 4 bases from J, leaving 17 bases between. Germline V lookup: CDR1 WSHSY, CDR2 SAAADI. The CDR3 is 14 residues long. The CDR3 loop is CASNSRGQGYEQYF. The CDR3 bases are TGCGCCAGCAACTCTCGGGGGCAGGGGTACGAGCAGTACTTC.

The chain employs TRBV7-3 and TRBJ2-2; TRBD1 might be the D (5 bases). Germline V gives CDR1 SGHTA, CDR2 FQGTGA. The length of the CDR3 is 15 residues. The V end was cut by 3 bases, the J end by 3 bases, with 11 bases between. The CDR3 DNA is TGTGCCAGCAGCTTGAAAGGGGCACACACCGGGGAGCTGTTTTTT. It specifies CASSLKGAHTGELFF.

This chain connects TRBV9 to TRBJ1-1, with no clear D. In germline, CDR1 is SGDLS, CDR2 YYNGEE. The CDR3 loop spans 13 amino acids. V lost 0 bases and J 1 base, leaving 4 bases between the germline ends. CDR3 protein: CASSVGRNTEAFF. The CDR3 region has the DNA TGTGCCAGCAGCGTAGGAAGGAACACTGAAGCTTTCTTT.

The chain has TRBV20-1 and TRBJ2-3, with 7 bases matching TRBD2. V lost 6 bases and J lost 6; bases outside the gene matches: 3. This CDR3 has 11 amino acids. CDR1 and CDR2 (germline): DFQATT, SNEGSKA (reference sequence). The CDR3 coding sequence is TGCAGTGCAAAACTAGCGGATACGCAGTATTTT. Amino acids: CSAKLADTQYF.

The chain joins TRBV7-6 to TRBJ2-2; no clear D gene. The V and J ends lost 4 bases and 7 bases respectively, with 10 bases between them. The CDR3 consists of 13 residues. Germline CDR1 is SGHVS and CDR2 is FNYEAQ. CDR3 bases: TGTGCCAGCAGCTCCACGGGTCTCGGGGAGCTGTTTTTT. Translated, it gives CASSSTGLGELFF.

CDR3 residues: CASSTTGRRPFQETQYF. As DNA, the CDR3 is TGTGCCAGCAGCACCACGGGGCGGAGGCCCTTCCAAGAGACCCAGTACTTC. The J gene is TRBJ2-5, the V gene TRBV5-6; TRBD1 or TRBD2 may be the D gene (5 bases each). The CDR3 extends over 17 amino acids. Germline V gene lookup returns CDR1 SGHDT and CDR2 YYEEEE. V was shortened by 4 bases and J by 1 base, with 20 bases between the two germline ends.

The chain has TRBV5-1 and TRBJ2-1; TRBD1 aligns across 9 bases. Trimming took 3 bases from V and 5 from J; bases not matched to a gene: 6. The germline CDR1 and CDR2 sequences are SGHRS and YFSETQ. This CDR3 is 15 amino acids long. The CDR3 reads CASSSGTGRDNEQFF. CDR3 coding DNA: TGCGCCAGCAGCTCGGGGACAGGGCGCGACAATGAGCAGTTCTTC.

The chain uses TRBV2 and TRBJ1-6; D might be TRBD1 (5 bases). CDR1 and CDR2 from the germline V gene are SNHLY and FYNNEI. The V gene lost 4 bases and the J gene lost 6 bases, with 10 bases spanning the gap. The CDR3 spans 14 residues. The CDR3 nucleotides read TGTGCCAGCAGTGTCCAGGGCCGTAATTCACCCCTCCACTTT. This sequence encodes CASSVQGRNSPLHF.

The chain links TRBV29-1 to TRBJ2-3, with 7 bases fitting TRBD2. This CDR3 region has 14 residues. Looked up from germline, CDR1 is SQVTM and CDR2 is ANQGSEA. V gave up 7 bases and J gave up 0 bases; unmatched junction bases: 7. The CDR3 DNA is TGCAGCGCCCGGGACTACTCTAGCACAGATACGCAGTATTTT. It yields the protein CSARDYSSTDTQYF.